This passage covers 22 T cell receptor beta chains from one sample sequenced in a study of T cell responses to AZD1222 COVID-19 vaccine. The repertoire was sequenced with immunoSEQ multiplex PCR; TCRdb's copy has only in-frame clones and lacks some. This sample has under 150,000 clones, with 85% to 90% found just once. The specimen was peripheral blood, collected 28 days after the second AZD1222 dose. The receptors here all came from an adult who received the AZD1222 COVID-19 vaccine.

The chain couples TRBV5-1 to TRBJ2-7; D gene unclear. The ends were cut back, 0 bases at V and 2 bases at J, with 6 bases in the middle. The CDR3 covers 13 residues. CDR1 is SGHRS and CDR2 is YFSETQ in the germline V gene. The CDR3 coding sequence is TGCGCCAGCAGCTTGGACCCGGCCTACGAGCAGTACGTC. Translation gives CASSLDPAYEQYV.

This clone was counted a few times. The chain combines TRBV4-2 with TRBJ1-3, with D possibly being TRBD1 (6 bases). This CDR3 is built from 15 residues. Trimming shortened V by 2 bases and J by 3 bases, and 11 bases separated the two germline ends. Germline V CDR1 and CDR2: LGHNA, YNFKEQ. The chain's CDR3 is CASSQLEGGGNTIYF. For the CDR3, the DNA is TGTGCCAGCAGCCAACTCGAGGGGGGTGGAAACACCATATATTTT.

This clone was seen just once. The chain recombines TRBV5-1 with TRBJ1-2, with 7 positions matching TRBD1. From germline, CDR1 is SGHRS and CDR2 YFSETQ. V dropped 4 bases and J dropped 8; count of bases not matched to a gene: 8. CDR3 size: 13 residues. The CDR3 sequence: CASSTLQGYGYTF. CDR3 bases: TGCGCCAGCAGCACGCTACAGGGGTACGGCTACACCTTC.

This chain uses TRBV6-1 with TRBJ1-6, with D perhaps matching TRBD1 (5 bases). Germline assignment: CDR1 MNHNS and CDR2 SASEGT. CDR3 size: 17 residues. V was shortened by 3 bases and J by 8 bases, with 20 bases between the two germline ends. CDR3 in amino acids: CASSDQRGSSSDSPLHF. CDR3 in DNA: TGTGCCAGCAGTGACCAAAGGGGTTCGAGTTCGGATTCACCCCTCCACTTT.

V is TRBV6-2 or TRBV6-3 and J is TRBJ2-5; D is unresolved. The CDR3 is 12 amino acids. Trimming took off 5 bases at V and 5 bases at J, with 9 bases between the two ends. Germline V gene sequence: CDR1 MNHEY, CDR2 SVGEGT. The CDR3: CASSLLMETQYF. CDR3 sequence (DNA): TGTGCCAGCAGTCTTCTCATGGAGACCCAGTACTTC.

Written as DNA, the CDR3 is TGCGCCAGCAGCGTGAGCTATACCGGGGAGCTGTTTTTT. Residues: CASSVSYTGELFF. The chain recombines TRBV10-1 with TRBJ2-2; unclear D gene. Trimming removed 6 bases from V and 5 bases from J, with 10 bases in between. The CDR3 contains 13 residues. CDR1 is WNHNN and CDR2 is SYGVQD in the germline V gene (reference sequence).

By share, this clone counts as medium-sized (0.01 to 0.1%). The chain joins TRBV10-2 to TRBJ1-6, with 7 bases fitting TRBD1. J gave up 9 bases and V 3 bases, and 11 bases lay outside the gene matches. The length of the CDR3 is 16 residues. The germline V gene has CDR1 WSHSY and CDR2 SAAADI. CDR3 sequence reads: CASSDIWRQGGSPLHF. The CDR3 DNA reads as TGCGCCAGCAGTGATATTTGGCGACAGGGTGGTTCACCCCTCCACTTT.

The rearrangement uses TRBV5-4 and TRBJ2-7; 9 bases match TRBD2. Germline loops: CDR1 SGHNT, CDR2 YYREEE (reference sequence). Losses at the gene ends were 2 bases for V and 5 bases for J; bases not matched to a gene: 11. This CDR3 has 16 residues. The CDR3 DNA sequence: TGTGCCAGCAGCTTCTTTGGCGGGAGGGCTCGGAACGAGCAGTACTTC. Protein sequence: CASSFFGGRARNEQYF.

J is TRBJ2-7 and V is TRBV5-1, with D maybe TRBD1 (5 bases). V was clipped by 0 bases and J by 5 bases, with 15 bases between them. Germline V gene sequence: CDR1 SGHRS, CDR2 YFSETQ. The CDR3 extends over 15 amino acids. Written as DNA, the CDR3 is TGCGCCAGCAGCTTGGCTCAACAGGCTATGGACGAGCAGTACTTC. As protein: CASSLAQQAMDEQYF.

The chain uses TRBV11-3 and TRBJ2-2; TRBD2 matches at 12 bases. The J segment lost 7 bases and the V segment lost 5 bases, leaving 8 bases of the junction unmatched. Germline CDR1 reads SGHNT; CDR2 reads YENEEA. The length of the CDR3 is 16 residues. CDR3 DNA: TGTGCCAGCAGCCCAGGGACTAGCGGGCGGGTCGGGGAGCTGTTTTTT. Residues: CASSPGTSGRVGELFF.

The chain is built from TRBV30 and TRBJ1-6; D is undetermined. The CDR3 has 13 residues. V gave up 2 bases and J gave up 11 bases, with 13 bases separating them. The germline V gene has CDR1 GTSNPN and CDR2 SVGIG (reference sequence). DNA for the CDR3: TGTGCCTGGAGTCCCGGGCCCGAAGCACCCCTCCACTTT. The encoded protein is CAWSPGPEAPLHF.

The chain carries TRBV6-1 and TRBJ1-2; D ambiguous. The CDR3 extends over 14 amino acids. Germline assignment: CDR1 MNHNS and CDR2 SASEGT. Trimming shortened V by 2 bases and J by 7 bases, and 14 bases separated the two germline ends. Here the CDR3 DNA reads TGTGCCAGCAGTGAAAGCCCCCTGCTCGGTGGCTACACCTTC. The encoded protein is CASSESPLLGGYTF.

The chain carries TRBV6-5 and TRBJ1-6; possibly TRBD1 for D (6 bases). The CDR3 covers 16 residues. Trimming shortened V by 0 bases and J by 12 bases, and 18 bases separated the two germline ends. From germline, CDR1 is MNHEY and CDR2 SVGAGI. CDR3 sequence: CASSYSRTAGVGPLHF. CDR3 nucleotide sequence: TGTGCCAGCAGTTACTCGCGGACAGCCGGAGTCGGACCCCTCCACTTT.

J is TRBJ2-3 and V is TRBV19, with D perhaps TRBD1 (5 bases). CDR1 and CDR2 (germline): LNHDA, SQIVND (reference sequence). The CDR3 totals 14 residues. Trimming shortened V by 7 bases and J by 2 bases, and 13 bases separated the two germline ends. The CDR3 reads CASKGDRLTDTQYF. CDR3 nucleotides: TGTGCCAGTAAAGGCGACAGACTCACAGATACGCAGTATTTT.

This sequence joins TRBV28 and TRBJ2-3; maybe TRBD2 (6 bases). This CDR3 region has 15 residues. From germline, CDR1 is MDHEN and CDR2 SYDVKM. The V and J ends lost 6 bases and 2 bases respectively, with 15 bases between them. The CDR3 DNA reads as TGTGCCAGCAGGGTAACAACTAGCCCCACAGATACGCAGTATTTT. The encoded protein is CASRVTTSPTDTQYF.

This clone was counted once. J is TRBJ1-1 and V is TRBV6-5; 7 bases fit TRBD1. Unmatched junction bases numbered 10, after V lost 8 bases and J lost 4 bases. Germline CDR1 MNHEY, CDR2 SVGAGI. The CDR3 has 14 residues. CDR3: CASSGGHRGTEAFF. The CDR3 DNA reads TGTGCCAGCTCCGGGGGTCACAGGGGCACTGAAGCTTTCTTT.

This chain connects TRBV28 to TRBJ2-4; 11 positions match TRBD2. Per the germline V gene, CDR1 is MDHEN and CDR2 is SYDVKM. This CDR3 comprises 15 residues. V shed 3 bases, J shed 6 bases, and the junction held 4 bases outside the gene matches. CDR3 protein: CASSLPGTSGNIQYF. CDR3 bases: TGTGCCAGCAGTTTGCCGGGGACTAGCGGAAACATTCAGTACTTC. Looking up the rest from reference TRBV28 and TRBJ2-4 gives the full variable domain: DVKVTQSSRYLVKRTGEKVFLECVQDMDHENMFWYRQDPGLGLRLIYFSYDVKMKEKGDIPEGYSVSREKKERFSLILESASTNQTSMYLCASSLPGTSGNIQYFGAGTRLSVL.

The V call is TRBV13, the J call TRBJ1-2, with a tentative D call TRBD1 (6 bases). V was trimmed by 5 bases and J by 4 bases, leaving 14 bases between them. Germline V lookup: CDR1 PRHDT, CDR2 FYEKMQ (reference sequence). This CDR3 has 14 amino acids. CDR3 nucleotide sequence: TGTGCCAGCAGCCTAGCCGGGACATCCTATGGCTACACCTTC. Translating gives CASSLAGTSYGYTF.

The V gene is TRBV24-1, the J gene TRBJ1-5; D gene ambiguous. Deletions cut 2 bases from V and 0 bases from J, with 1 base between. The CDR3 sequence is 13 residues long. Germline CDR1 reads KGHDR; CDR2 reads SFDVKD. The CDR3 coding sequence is TGTGCCACCAGTGATTATAGCAATCAGCCCCAGCATTTT. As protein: CATSDYSNQPQHF.

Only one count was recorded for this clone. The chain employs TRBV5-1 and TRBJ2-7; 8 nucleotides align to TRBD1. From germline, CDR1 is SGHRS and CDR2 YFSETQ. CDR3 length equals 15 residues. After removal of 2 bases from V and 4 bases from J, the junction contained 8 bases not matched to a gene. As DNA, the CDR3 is TGCGCCAGCAGCTTTACCGGGACAGGCGTATACGAGCAGTACTTC. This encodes CASSFTGTGVYEQYF.

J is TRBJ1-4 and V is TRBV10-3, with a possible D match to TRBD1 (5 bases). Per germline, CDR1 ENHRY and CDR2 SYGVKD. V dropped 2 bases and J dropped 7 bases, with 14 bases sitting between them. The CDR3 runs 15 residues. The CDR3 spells CAISEPQGGTEKLFF. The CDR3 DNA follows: TGTGCCATCAGTGAGCCTCAGGGCGGGACTGAAAAACTGTTTTTT.

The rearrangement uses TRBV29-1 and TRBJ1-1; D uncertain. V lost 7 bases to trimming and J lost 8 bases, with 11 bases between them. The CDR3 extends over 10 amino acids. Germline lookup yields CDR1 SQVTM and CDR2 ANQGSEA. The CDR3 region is CSGESGEAFF. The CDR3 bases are TGCAGCGGGGAGTCCGGGGAAGCTTTCTTT.